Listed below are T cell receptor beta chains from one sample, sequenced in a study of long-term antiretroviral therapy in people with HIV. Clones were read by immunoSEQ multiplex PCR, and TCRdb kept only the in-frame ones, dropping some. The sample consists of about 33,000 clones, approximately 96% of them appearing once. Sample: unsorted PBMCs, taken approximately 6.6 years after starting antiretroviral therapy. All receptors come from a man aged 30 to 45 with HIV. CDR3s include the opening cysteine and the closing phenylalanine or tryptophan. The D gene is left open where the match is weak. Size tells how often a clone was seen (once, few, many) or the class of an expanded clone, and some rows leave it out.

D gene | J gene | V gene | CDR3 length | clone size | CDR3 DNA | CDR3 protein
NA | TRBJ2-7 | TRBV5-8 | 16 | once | TGTGCCAGCAGCTTGCTCATCCGAGACAGGTACTACGAGCAGTACTTC | CASSLLIRDRYYEQYF
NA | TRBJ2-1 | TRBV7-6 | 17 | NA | TGTGCCAGCAGCCGCTGGACTGGCGGCTCCTCCTACAATGAGCAGTTCTTC | CASSRWTGGSSYNEQFF
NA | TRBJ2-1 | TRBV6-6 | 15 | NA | TGTGCCAGCAGTTACTCAGGAGGACACTACAATGAGCAGTTCTTC | CASSYSGGHYNEQFF
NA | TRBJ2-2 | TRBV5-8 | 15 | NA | TGTGCCAGCAGCTTGGTCAGAGTAGCGGCCGGGGAGCTGTTTTTT | CASSLVRVAAGELFF
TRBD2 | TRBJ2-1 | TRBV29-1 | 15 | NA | TGCAGCGTTTCCGTAGCGGGAGGGCCCGGCAATGAGCAGTTCTTC | CSVSVAGGPGNEQFF
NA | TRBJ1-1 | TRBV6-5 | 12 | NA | TGTGCCAGCAGTCGGGCGGGCACTGAAGCTTTCTTT | CASSRAGTEAFF
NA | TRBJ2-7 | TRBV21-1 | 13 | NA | TGTGCCTTTCTCCCGGGACAAAAATACGAGCAGTACTTC | CAFLPGQKYEQYF
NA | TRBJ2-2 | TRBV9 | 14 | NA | TGTGCCAGCAGCGCCCCAACTAGCACCGGGGAGCTGTTTTTT | CASSAPTSTGELFF
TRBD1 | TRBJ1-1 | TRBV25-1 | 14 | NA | TGTGCCAGCAGGAAAGGGGGCGGGAACACTGAAGCTTTCTTT | CASRKGGGNTEAFF
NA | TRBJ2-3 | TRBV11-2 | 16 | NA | TGTGCCAGCAGCTCCGATGGGGGGCTCGGGGTGGATACGCAGTATTTT | CASSSDGGLGVDTQYF
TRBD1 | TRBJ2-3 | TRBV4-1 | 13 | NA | TGCGCCAGCAGCCTCGGGACAGGGGTTACGCAGTATTTT | CASSLGTGVTQYF
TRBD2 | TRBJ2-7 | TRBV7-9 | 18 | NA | TGTGCCAGCAGCTTAGCGCGGACTAGCGGGAGGGAGGCCTACGAGCAGTACTTC | CASSLARTSGREAYEQYF
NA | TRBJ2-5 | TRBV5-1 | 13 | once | TGCGCCAGCAGCTCTAACAGAGGCGAGACCCAGTACTTC | CASSSNRGETQYF
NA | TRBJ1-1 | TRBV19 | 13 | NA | TGTGCCAGTAGTCAGGGGTTGAATACTGAAGCTTTCTTT | CASSQGLNTEAFF
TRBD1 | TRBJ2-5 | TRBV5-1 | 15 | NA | TGCGCCAGCAGACGTGTACAGGGGGCTTTGGAGACCCAGTACTTC | CASRRVQGALETQYF
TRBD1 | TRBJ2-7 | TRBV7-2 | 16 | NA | TGTGCCAGCAAAGAAACCGAGTTTACAGGGGGCAGGGAGCAGTACTTC | CASKETEFTGGREQYF
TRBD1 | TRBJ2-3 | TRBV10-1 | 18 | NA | TGCGCCAGCAGTGACACCCACGACAGGGGTCGGGGCACAGATACGCAGTATTTT | CASSDTHDRGRGTDTQYF
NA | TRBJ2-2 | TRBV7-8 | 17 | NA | TGTGCCAGCAGCTATCGAGCCCGACTAGAAATCACCGGGGAGCTGTTTTTT | CASSYRARLEITGELFF
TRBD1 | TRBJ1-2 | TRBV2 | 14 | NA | TGTGCCACCGAATCCCCAGGGGGTAACTATGGCTACACCTTC | CATESPGGNYGYTF
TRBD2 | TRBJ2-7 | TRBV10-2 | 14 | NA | TGCGCCAGCAGCCTAGCGGGAGTAGTTTCCCAGCAGTACTTC | CASSLAGVVSQQYF
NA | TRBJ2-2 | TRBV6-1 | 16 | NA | TGTGCCAGCAGTGAAGTAGGGTCTAGCCTCACCGGGGAGCTGTTTTTT | CASSEVGSSLTGELFF
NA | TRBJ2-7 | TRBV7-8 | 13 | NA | TGTGCCAGCAGCTGGGGACGGGGCTACGAGCAGTACTTC | CASSWGRGYEQYF
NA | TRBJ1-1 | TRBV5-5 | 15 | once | TGTGCCAGCAGCTTAGATATTGCAGGAAACACTGAAGCTTTCTTT | CASSLDIAGNTEAFF
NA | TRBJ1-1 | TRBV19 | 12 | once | TGTGCCAGTAGTACCGCCTTGGGGCGGGCTTTCTTT | CASSTALGRAFF
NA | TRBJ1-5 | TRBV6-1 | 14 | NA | TGTGCCAGCAGTGAAGCCCAGGGTAATCAGCCCCAGCATTTT | CASSEAQGNQPQHF
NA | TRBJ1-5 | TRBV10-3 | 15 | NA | TGTGCCATCGGAAATCAGAACGATCGCGGCCAGCCCCAGCATTTT | CAIGNQNDRGQPQHF
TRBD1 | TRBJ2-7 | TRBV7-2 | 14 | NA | TGTGCCAGCAGCTTCAGGACAGGGGGTTACGAGCAGTACTTC | CASSFRTGGYEQYF